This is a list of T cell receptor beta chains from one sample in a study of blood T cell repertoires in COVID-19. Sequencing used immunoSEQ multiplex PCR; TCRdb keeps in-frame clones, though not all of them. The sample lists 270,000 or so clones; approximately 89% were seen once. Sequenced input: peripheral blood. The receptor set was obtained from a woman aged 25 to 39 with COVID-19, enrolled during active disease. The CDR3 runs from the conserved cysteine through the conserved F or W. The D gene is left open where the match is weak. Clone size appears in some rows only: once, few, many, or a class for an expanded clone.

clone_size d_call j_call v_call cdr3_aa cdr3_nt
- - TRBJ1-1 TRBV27 CASTPREKIHTEAFF TGTGCCAGCACCCCCCGGGAGAAGATCCACACTGAAGCTTTCTTT
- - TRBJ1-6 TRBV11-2 CASSPSGNPLHF TGTGCCAGCAGCCCATCCGGGAACCCCCTCCACTTT
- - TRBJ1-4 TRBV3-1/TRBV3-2 CASSQVLSPQGSEKLFF TGTGCCAGCAGCCAAGTCCTATCCCCCCAGGGGTCCGAAAAACTGTTTTTT
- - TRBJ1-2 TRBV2 CATTQQGGTSYGYTF TGTGCCACCACCCAACAGGGCGGAACTAGCTATGGCTACACCTTC
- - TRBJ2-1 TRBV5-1 CASSLGGTEENEQFF TGCGCCAGCAGCTTGGGAGGGACTGAGGAAAATGAGCAGTTCTTC
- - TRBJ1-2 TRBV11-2 CASSFGSGEGSYGYTF TGTGCCAGCAGCTTTGGGTCGGGGGAAGGGAGCTATGGCTACACCTTC
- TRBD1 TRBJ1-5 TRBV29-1 CSVLTGGPPIGNQPQHF TGCAGCGTTCTGACAGGGGGCCCCCCCATTGGCAATCAGCCCCAGCATTTT
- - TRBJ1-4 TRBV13 CASSLQGAFPEKLFF TGTGCCAGCAGCCTACAGGGTGCCTTTCCTGAAAAACTGTTTTTT
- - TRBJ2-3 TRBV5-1 CASSGRVGTDTQYF TGCGCCAGCAGCGGCAGGGTAGGCACAGATACGCAGTATTTT
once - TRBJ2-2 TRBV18 CASSPIYGQNTGELFF TGTGCCAGCTCACCAATTTACGGACAGAACACCGGGGAGCTGTTTTTT
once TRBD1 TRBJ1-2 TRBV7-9 CASSPGTELYGYTF TGTGCCAGCAGCCCGGGGACAGAACTCTATGGCTACACCTTC
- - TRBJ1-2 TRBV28 CASSLGQGYGYTF TGTGCCAGCAGTTTAGGGCAGGGCTATGGCTACACCTTC
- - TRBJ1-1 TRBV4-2 CASSQDSENTEAFF TGTGCCAGCAGCCAGGACAGTGAGAACACTGAAGCTTTCTTT
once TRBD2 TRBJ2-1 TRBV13 CASSVGLAAHNEQFF TGTGCCAGCAGCGTCGGACTAGCGGCCCACAATGAGCAGTTCTTC
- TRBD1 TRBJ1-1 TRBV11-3 CASSLGQGMNTEAFF TGTGCCAGCAGCCTTGGACAGGGAATGAACACTGAAGCTTTCTTT
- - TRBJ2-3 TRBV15 CATSRDRETDTQYF TGTGCCACCAGCAGAGATCGAGAAACAGATACGCAGTATTTT
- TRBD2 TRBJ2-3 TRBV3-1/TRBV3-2 CASRGTGTSPQYF TGTGCCAGCAGGGGGACCGGGACTAGTCCGCAGTATTTT
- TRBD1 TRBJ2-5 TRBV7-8 CASSLVGTGGQETQYF TGTGCCAGCAGCTTAGTTGGGACAGGGGGGCAAGAGACCCAGTACTTC
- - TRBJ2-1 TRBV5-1 CASTYANFQAYNEQFF TGCGCCAGCACCTATGCGAACTTTCAGGCCTACAATGAGCAGTTCTTC
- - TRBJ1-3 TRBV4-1 CASSHTGGNTIYF TGCGCCAGCAGCCACACAGGCGGAAACACCATATATTTT
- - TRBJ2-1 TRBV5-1 CASSPGQVNEQFF TGCGCCAGCAGCCCGGGACAAGTCAATGAGCAGTTCTTC
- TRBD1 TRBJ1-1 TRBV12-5 CASGLAVDRENTEAFF TGTGCTAGTGGTTTGGCCGTTGACAGGGAGAACACTGAAGCTTTCTTT
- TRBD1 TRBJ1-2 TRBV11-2 CASSLDRGDGYTF TGTGCCAGCAGCTTAGACAGGGGGGATGGCTACACCTTC
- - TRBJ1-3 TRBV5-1 CASSLGSSGNTIYF TGCGCCAGCAGCTTGGGCAGCTCTGGAAACACCATATATTTT
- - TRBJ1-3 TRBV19 CASNQGRLSGNTIYF TGTGCCAGTAACCAGGGCCGACTCTCTGGAAACACCATATATTTT
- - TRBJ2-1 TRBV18 CASSKDVERYNEQFF TGTGCCAGCTCAAAAGACGTTGAGAGGTACAATGAGCAGTTCTTC
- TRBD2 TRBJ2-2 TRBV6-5 CASSYQRGGNTGELFF TGTGCCAGCAGTTATCAGCGGGGGGGTAACACCGGGGAGCTGTTTTTT
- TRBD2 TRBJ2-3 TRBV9 CASSVGLAGGDTQYF TGTGCCAGCAGCGTAGGACTAGCGGGGGGGGATACGCAGTATTTT
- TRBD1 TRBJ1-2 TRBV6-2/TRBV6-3 CASSPRGQGAVGYTF TGTGCCAGCAGTCCCCGGGGACAGGGGGCGGTCGGCTACACCTTC
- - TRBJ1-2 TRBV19 CASSMTAYGYTF TGTGCCAGTAGTATGACAGCGTATGGCTACACCTTC
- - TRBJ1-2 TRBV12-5 CASGSPGFGYTF TGTGCTAGTGGTTCCCCGGGATTTGGCTACACCTTC
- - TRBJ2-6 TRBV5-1 CASSLTGDSGANVLTF TGCGCCAGCAGCTTGACCGGGGACTCTGGGGCCAACGTCCTGACTTTC
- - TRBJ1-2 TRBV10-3 CAIYTGPYGYTF TGTGCCATCTACACAGGGCCCTATGGCTACACCTTC
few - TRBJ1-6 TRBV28 CASTVNRDSPLHF TGTGCCAGCACGGTAAACAGGGATTCACCCCTCCACTTT
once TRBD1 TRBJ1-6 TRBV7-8 CASSVTGDNSPLHF TGTGCCAGCAGCGTGACAGGGGATAATTCACCCCTCCACTTT
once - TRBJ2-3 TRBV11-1 CASSARLVHTDTQYF TGTGCCAGCAGCGCCCGACTTGTTCACACAGATACGCAGTATTTT
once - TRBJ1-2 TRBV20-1 CSARGGDGYTF TGCAGTGCAAGAGGAGGCGATGGCTACACCTTC
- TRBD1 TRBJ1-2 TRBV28 CASSFYVIRGRGNGYTF TGTGCCAGCAGTTTCTACGTAATAAGGGGGCGCGGTAATGGCTACACCTTC
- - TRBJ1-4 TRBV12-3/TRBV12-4 CASSFTGKKLFF TGTGCCAGCAGTTTTACAGGGAAAAAACTGTTTTTT
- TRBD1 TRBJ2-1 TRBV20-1 CSVDRGVEQFF TGCAGTGTTGACAGGGGGGTTGAGCAGTTCTTC
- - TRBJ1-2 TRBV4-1 CASSQDRTGNYGYTF TGCGCCAGCAGCCAAGATCGTACAGGGAACTATGGCTACACCTTC
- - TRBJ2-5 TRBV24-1 CATSDWLAGSSQETQYF TGTGCCACCAGTGATTGGCTAGCTGGTTCGTCTCAAGAGACCCAGTACTTC
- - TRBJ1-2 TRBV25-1 CASNQGYYGYTF TGTGCCAGCAATCAGGGTTACTATGGCTACACCTTC
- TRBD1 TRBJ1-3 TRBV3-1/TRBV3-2 CASSQVSGTGGRTSGNTIYF TGTGCCAGCAGCCAAGTATCGGGGACAGGGGGCCGAACCTCTGGAAACACCATATATTTT
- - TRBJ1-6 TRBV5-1 CASSPEGDITYNSPLHF TGCGCCAGCAGCCCCGAAGGGGACATCACCTATAATTCACCCCTCCACTTT
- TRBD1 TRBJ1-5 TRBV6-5 CASDHRGSGNQPQHF TGTGCCAGCGACCACAGGGGTTCTGGCAATCAGCCCCAGCATTTT
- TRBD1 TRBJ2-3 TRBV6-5 CASSRGQGRTDTQYF TGTGCCAGCAGTCGCGGACAGGGTCGCACAGATACGCAGTATTTT
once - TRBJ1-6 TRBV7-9 CASSLEVEAPLHF TGTGCCAGCAGCTTAGAGGTGGAGGCACCCCTCCACTTT
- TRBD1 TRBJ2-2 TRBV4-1 CASSQTRRGRNTGELFF TGCGCCAGCAGCCAAACCCGCAGGGGGCGGAACACCGGGGAGCTGTTTTTT
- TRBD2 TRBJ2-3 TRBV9 CASSVAVAGGTDTQYF TGTGCCAGCAGCGTAGCTGTGGCGGGGGGGACAGATACGCAGTATTTT
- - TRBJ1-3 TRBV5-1 CASSLDQGSGNTIYF TGCGCCAGCAGCTTGGATCAGGGCTCTGGAAACACCATATATTTT
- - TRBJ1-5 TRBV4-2 CASSQEVGGNQPQHF TGTGCCAGCAGCCAAGAAGTGGGAGGGAATCAGCCCCAGCATTTT
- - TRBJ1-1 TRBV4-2 CASSQGGGTTFF TGTGCCAGCAGCCAAGGGGGGGGAACGACTTTCTTT